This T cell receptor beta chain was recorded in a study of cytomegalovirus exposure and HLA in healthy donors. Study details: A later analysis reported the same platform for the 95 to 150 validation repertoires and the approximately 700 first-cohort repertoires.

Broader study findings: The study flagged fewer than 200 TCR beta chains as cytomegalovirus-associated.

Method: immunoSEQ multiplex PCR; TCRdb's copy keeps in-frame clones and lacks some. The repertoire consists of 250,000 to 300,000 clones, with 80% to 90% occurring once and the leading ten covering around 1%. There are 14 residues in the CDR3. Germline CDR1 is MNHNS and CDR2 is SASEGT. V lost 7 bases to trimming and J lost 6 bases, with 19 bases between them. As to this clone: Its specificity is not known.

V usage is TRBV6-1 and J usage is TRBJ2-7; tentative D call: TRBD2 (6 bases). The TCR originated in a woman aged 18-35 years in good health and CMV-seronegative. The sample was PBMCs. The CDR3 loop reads CASKPTGGYGEQYF. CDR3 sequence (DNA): TGTGCCAGCAAGCCCACCGGGGGTTATGGCGAGCAGTACTTC.